One and the same sample provided the 23 T cell receptor beta chains below, sequenced in a study of beta chain features in type 1 diabetes (dated by TCRdb to the late 2010s). The library relied on the immunoSEQ multiplex PCR assay. The High Capacity cDNA Reverse Transcription Kit was used to reverse transcribe all of the isolated RNA, meaning that expressed TCRB transcripts were what got sequenced. TCRdb stores this immuneACCESS table with in-frame sequences only. Part of the clones is absent; in the studies checked, under half of the shortfall reflects unresolved V genes, and no reason is known for the rest. The sample table contains around 500,000 clones; only one count was recorded for roughly 31% of them. 0.06% to 0.07% of the sample rests with the top ten. Sequencing was carried out using naive CD4+ T cells from blood. The meaning of the sample's cell subset or site label: true naive CD4+ T cells. The receptors come from a young man in good health.

This clone has more than one count but fewer than ten. This sequence joins TRBV11-3 and TRBJ1-1; D gene uncertain. The CDR3 is made up of 13 amino acids. From germline, CDR1 is SGHNT and CDR2 YENEEA. Trimming pared 3 bases from V and 0 bases from J, leaving 5 bases between. CDR3 protein: CASSFSVNTEAFF. The CDR3 DNA follows: TGTGCCAGCAGCTTCTCAGTGAACACTGAAGCTTTCTTT.

The V call is TRBV5-1, the J call TRBJ2-1, with D possibly matching TRBD1 (6 bases). CDR1 and CDR2 from the germline V gene are SGHRS and YFSETQ. The V and J ends lost 7 bases and 4 bases respectively, with 15 bases between them. There are 14 residues in the CDR3. The CDR3 sequence is CASAGGQPYNEQFF. CDR3 coding DNA: TGCGCCAGCGCGGGCGGACAGCCATACAATGAGCAGTTCTTC.

The V and J genes are TRBV29-1 and TRBJ1-5; D gene unclear. Trimming removed 7 bases at V and 3 bases at J, with 10 bases between. This CDR3 has 12 residues. Germline CDR1 and CDR2: SQVTM and ANQGSEA. CDR3 residues: CSAQDPNQPQHF. The CDR3 coding sequence is TGCAGCGCTCAGGATCCCAATCAGCCCCAGCATTTT.

V and J are TRBV5-1 and TRBJ2-2, with 8 bases matching TRBD1. Trimming at V came to 0 bases and at J to 7 bases, leaving 5 bases not matched to a gene. The CDR3 covers 15 residues. Germline lookup yields CDR1 SGHRS and CDR2 YFSETQ. CDR3 DNA: TGCGCCAGCAGCTTGGTAGGACAGGGAGTCGGGGAGCTGTTTTTT. Translated: CASSLVGQGVGELFF.

This sequence joins TRBV5-6 and TRBJ2-1, with D maybe TRBD1 (6 bases). The CDR3 runs to 13 residues. The V end was cut by 1 base, the J end by 15 bases, with 17 bases between. The V gene's germline CDR1 is SGHDT and CDR2 YYEEEE. CDR3 amino acids: CASSLSPTGQPFF. CDR3 bases: TGTGCCAGCAGCTTGTCCCCCACAGGGCAACCGTTCTTC.

There are a few counts of this clone. The rearrangement uses TRBV30 and TRBJ2-1, with D maybe TRBD1 (6 bases). CDR1 and CDR2 (germline): GTSNPN, SVGIG (reference sequence). There are 14 residues in the CDR3. V shed 3 bases and J shed 2 bases, with 11 bases lying between them. The CDR3 here is CAWSPGTTYNEQFF. CDR3 sequence (DNA): TGTGCCTGGAGCCCCGGGACAACCTACAATGAGCAGTTCTTC.

The table lists this clone with a few counts. The genes are TRBV28 and TRBJ2-5; TRBD1 is a possible D gene (6 bases). V lost 6 bases and J 5 bases, leaving 16 bases between the germline ends. The CDR3 sequence is 14 residues long. Germline lookup yields CDR1 MDHEN and CDR2 SYDVKM. The CDR3 bases are TGTGCCAGCAGCCCGACAGGAGTAAGGGAGACCCAGTACTTC. As protein: CASSPTGVRETQYF.

This clone has a handful of counts. V gene TRBV4-2 combines with J gene TRBJ2-7; D might be TRBD1 (6 bases). In germline, CDR1 is LGHNA, CDR2 YNFKEQ. The CDR3 has 13 amino acids. The germline V and J ends were trimmed by 3 bases and 6 bases, with 12 bases remaining between them. The CDR3 loop is CASSQRQVGEQYF. The CDR3 DNA reads TGTGCCAGCAGCCAGAGACAGGTTGGCGAGCAGTACTTC.

This clone was observed a few times. This sequence joins TRBV5-1 and TRBJ2-1; D is uncertain. The CDR3 runs to 11 residues. V was pared by 4 bases and J by 9 bases, with 8 bases between. The germline CDR1 and CDR2 sequences are SGHRS and YFSETQ. Here the CDR3 reads CASSPGAEQFF. The CDR3 bases are TGCGCCAGCAGCCCCGGAGCTGAGCAGTTCTTC. Variable domain in full (rest from reference TRBV5-1 and TRBJ2-1): KAGVTQTPRYLIKTRGQQVTLSCSPISGHRSVSWYQQTPGQGLQFLFEYFSETQRNKGNFPGRFSGRQFSNSRSEMNVSTLELGDSALYLCASSPGAEQFFGPGTRLTVL.

This clone is a singleton in its sample. The chain has TRBV4-3 and TRBJ2-3; D is unresolved. Trimming removed 3 bases at V and 2 bases at J, with 15 bases between. Germline V lookup: CDR1 LGHNA, CDR2 YSLEER. The CDR3 is made up of 16 amino acids. The CDR3 DNA follows: TGCGCCAGCAGCCATGGGGATAGAAGCACCACAGATACGCAGTATTTT. Its protein is CASSHGDRSTTDTQYF.

This chain links TRBV30 with TRBJ2-7; 9 bases are a match to TRBD2. J gave up 0 bases and V 2 bases, and 5 bases lay outside the gene matches. From germline, CDR1 is GTSNPN and CDR2 SVGIG (reference sequence). This CDR3 is built from 15 residues. The CDR3 DNA follows: TGTGCCTGGAGTCTTAGCGGGAGCCCCTCCTACGAGCAGTACTTC. Protein sequence: CAWSLSGSPSYEQYF.

A few counts support this clone. The V and J genes are TRBV29-1 and TRBJ2-1, with D unresolved. Between the trimmed V and J ends, which lost 4 bases and 6 bases, there was a span of 13 bases. This CDR3 has 13 residues. CDR1 is SQVTM and CDR2 is ANQGSEA in the germline V gene. CDR3 residues: CSVVVGMVNEQFF. The CDR3, as DNA: TGCAGCGTTGTGGTCGGAATGGTCAATGAGCAGTTCTTC.

J is TRBJ2-2 and V is TRBV9; possibly TRBD1 or TRBD2 for D (6 bases each). This CDR3 comprises 18 residues. Trimming cost V 4 bases and J 5 bases, with 24 bases left between them. Germline V lookup: CDR1 SGDLS, CDR2 YYNGEE. The CDR3 nucleotides read TGTGCCAGCAGCCCCCCATCCGGGGGCAAAACGGGGACCGGGGAGCTGTTTTTT. It yields the protein CASSPPSGGKTGTGELFF.

V usage is TRBV14 and J usage is TRBJ2-5; no clear D gene. V lost 1 base and J lost 7, with 10 bases in between. The length of the CDR3 is 13 residues. Germline CDR1 SGHDN, CDR2 FVKESK. CDR3 DNA: TGTGCCAGCAGCCAAGGGTTAGATGGGACCCAGTACTTC. This codes for CASSQGLDGTQYF.

The chain has TRBV30 and TRBJ2-1; 10 positions agree with TRBD2. The CDR3 runs to 16 residues. With 0 bases clipped from V and 9 bases from J, the junction kept 11 bases outside the gene matches. The germline CDR1 and CDR2 sequences are GTSNPN and SVGIG (reference sequence). The CDR3 spells CAWSVTRLAGAGEQFF. As DNA, the CDR3 is TGTGCCTGGAGTGTAACACGGCTAGCGGGAGCAGGTGAGCAGTTCTTC.

J is TRBJ2-7 and V is TRBV30; D call uncertain. Germline V lookup: CDR1 GTSNPN, CDR2 SVGIG (reference sequence). This CDR3 comprises 12 residues. The V end was cut by 2 bases, the J end by 3 bases, with 8 bases between. CDR3 loop: CAWSQQDYEQYF. The DNA for the CDR3 is TGTGCCTGGAGTCAGCAGGACTACGAGCAGTACTTC.

This clone was seen only a few times. This chain links TRBV10-3 with TRBJ2-6; D not resolved. CDR1 ENHRY and CDR2 SYGVKD come from the germline V gene. The CDR3 sequence is 15 residues long. V was clipped by 9 bases and J by 0 bases, with 12 bases between them. The CDR3 DNA follows: TGTGCCATTCGGGCATACCCCTCTGGGGCCAACGTCCTGACTTTC. Translation gives CAIRAYPSGANVLTF.

This chain joins TRBV19 and TRBJ1-1; D ambiguous. The CDR3 contains 15 residues. Per the germline V gene, CDR1 is LNHDA and CDR2 is SQIVND (reference sequence). V was clipped by 2 bases and J by 0 bases, with 10 bases between them. The CDR3 spells CASSITGGVNTEAFF. The CDR3, as DNA: TGTGCCAGTAGTATAACTGGTGGCGTGAACACTGAAGCTTTCTTT.

This clone was counted between two and nine times. The rearrangement uses TRBV29-1 and TRBJ2-3; tentatively, D is TRBD2 (5 bases). Germline V gene sequence: CDR1 SQVTM, CDR2 ANQGSEA. Trimming took off 0 bases at V and 3 bases at J, with 19 bases between the two ends. The CDR3 runs to 17 residues. CDR3 protein: CSVEDLRLSGGTDTQYF. The CDR3 nucleotides read TGCAGCGTTGAAGATCTGAGGTTGTCGGGCGGGACAGATACGCAGTATTTT.

This rearrangement joins TRBV9 to TRBJ1-2; D is unclear. This CDR3 region has 14 residues. Deletions cut 0 bases from V and 4 bases from J, with 10 bases between. Germline loops: CDR1 SGDLS, CDR2 YYNGEE. Here the CDR3 DNA reads TGTGCCAGCAGCGTAGAAGTGGCGGGCTATGGCTACACCTTC. Translating it yields CASSVEVAGYGYTF.

This chain joins TRBV7-3 and TRBJ1-1; TRBD1 agrees at 7 bases. This CDR3 has 13 residues. Per germline, CDR1 SGHTA and CDR2 FQGTGA. The junction had 7 bases not matched to a gene; V was cut back by 6 bases and J by 6 bases. The DNA of the CDR3 is TGTGCCAGCAGTCTTCCCGGGACAGCTGAAGCTTTCTTT. This codes for CASSLPGTAEAFF.

Ten or more counts support this clone. This sequence joins TRBV2 and TRBJ2-3; possibly TRBD2 for D (5 bases). V was shortened by 11 bases and J by 5 bases, with 8 bases between the two germline ends. This CDR3 contains 10 residues. Germline lookup yields CDR1 SNHLY and CDR2 FYNNEI. CDR3 nucleotide sequence: TGTGCCGGAGCGGAAGATACGCAGTATTTT. Translation gives CAGAEDTQYF.

This clone was recorded a few times. The chain employs TRBV7-2 and TRBJ2-3, with D perhaps TRBD1 (5 bases). V dropped 6 bases and J dropped 4 bases, with 11 bases sitting between them. This CDR3 is built from 13 residues. Germline CDR1 is SGHTA and CDR2 is FQGNSA. The CDR3 spells CASSPQGADTQYF. CDR3 nucleotide sequence: TGTGCCAGCAGTCCGCAGGGTGCAGATACGCAGTATTTT. The full variable domain, its missing parts supplied by reference TRBV7-2 and TRBJ2-3, is GAGVSQSPSNKVTEKGKDVELRCDPISGHTALYWYRQSLGQGLEFLIYFQGNSAPDKSGLPSDRFSAERTGGSVSTLTIQRTQQEDSAVYLCASSPQGADTQYFGPGTRLTVL.